The 29 T cell receptor beta chains given below trace back to one sample, sequenced in a study of blood T cell repertoires in COVID-19. Sequencing was performed with immunoSEQ multiplex PCR; in TCRdb, only in-frame clones are kept and a portion is missing. The table lists more than 60,000 clones, 70% to 90% of them singletons, with roughly 7% in the top ten. Sequenced input: peripheral blood. These receptors all stem from a man between 60 and 75 years old with acute or convalescent COVID-19.

This clone was counted only a few times. The CDR3 loop is CASSPDRVGNTIYF. The CDR3 coding sequence is TGTGCCAGCAGCCCAGACAGGGTTGGAAACACCATATATTTT. The chain combines TRBV11-2 with TRBJ1-3; 7 nucleotides match TRBD1. The V gene's germline CDR1 is SGHAT and CDR2 FQNNGV. The CDR3 contains 14 residues. Trimming at V came to 5 bases and at J to 3 bases, leaving 4 bases not matched to a gene.

The genes are TRBV4-3 and TRBJ1-6, with a tentative D call TRBD1 (5 bases). This CDR3 is built from 16 residues. Germline V gene lookup returns CDR1 LGHNA and CDR2 YSLEER. V lost 0 bases, J lost 8 bases, and 14 bases lay in between. Written as DNA, the CDR3 is TGCGCCAGCAGCCAAGAGGGTCAGGGAGGCTATTCACCCCTCCACTTT. Its protein product is CASSQEGQGGYSPLHF.

The chain joins TRBV4-3 to TRBJ1-2; D may be TRBD1 (5 bases). Germline V gene lookup returns CDR1 LGHNA and CDR2 YSLEER. This CDR3 has 16 residues. Trimming cost V 0 bases and J 7 bases, with 18 bases left between them. As DNA, the CDR3 is TGCGCCAGCAGCCAAGATCCAGGGACTCAAGAAGGTGGCTACACCTTC. Translating gives CASSQDPGTQEGGYTF.

The chain combines TRBV10-1 with TRBJ2-1, with D possibly matching TRBD2 (6 bases). Germline-derived CDR1 and CDR2 are WNHNN and SYGVQD (reference sequence). V shed 1 base and J shed 5 bases, with 12 bases lying between them. This CDR3 is built from 15 residues. DNA of the CDR3: TGCGCCAGCAGTGAGTACACGGGGGAAGACAATGAGCAGTTCTTC. It encodes CASSEYTGEDNEQFF.

The V gene is TRBV27, the J gene TRBJ1-4, with TRBD1 identical over 7 bases. The germline gives CDR1 MNHEY, CDR2 SMNVEV (reference sequence). V trimming: 3 bases; J trimming: 7 bases; junction bases outside the gene matches: 5. The CDR3 loop spans 14 amino acids. CDR3 in DNA: TGTGCCAGCAGTTTGGTAGGGGGCCCTGAAAAACTGTTTTTT. It is translated as CASSLVGGPEKLFF.

In its sample, this clone was seen once. The chain uses TRBV11-3 and TRBJ2-1; weak D call: TRBD2 (6 bases). V lost 4 bases, J lost 8 bases, and 18 bases lay in between. Germline CDR1 and CDR2: SGHNT and YENEEA. This CDR3 contains 15 residues. This chain's CDR3 is CASSSGTLGVDEQFF. CDR3 DNA: TGTGCCAGCAGCTCCGGGACTTTGGGGGTCGATGAGCAGTTCTTC.

This clone was observed once. CDR3 amino acids: CASSSGGPSSADTQYF. CDR3 DNA: TGTGCCAGCAGCTCCGGCGGCCCCTCTAGCGCAGATACGCAGTATTTT. The chain has TRBV5-4 and TRBJ2-3; TRBD2 is a possible D gene (6 bases). CDR3 length: 16 residues. Trimming pared 3 bases from V and 4 bases from J, leaving 18 bases between. Germline V lookup: CDR1 SGHNT, CDR2 YYREEE (reference sequence).

This chain links TRBV6-5 with TRBJ1-2, with no clear D. Trimming shortened V by 6 bases and J by 5 bases, and 4 bases separated the two germline ends. This CDR3 spans 10 amino acids. The germline CDR1 and CDR2 sequences are MNHEY and SVGAGI. The CDR3 DNA reads as TGTGCCAGCAGCCTATATGGCTACACCTTC. Protein sequence: CASSLYGYTF.

This clone was observed a handful of times. The V and J genes are TRBV30 and TRBJ1-5, with D possibly being TRBD1 (6 bases). Per the germline V gene, CDR1 is GTSNPN and CDR2 is SVGIG (reference sequence). Trimming cost V 8 bases and J 9 bases, with 17 bases left between them. The CDR3 is 12 residues long. The CDR3 region is CAVGGGAGPQHF. The CDR3 DNA reads TGTGCCGTGGGGGGGGGCGCCGGGCCCCAGCATTTT.

The chain joins TRBV30 to TRBJ1-1, with D uncertain. Germline V lookup: CDR1 GTSNPN, CDR2 SVGIG (reference sequence). V was trimmed by 0 bases and J by 5 bases, leaving 10 bases between them. The CDR3 sequence is 13 residues long. This CDR3 is CAWSVGSRTEAFF. The CDR3 bases are TGTGCCTGGAGTGTGGGCAGCCGGACTGAAGCTTTCTTT.

This sequence joins TRBV13 and TRBJ2-7; 7 bases line up with TRBD2. Germline V gene data show CDR1 as PRHDT and CDR2 as FYEKMQ (reference sequence). Trimming cost V 5 bases and J 4 bases; bases outside gene matches: 11. The CDR3 sequence is 15 residues long. The CDR3 sequence is CASSRPAAGEYEQYF. CDR3 coding DNA: TGTGCCAGCAGCCGCCCCGCCGCGGGGGAATACGAGCAGTACTTC.

This chain links TRBV19 with TRBJ2-5; TRBD1 matches at 7 bases. This CDR3 contains 14 residues. After removal of 9 bases from V and 5 bases from J, the junction contained 12 bases not matched to a gene. In germline, CDR1 is LNHDA, CDR2 SQIVND (reference sequence). CDR3 nucleotide sequence: TGTGCCAGCGGCCCTCACAGGGGAAGGGAGACCCAGTACTTC. It codes for CASGPHRGRETQYF.

The chain links TRBV5-4 to TRBJ2-2; 8 nucleotides align to TRBD1. The CDR3 loop spans 16 amino acids. Germline lookup yields CDR1 SGHNT and CDR2 YYREEE (reference sequence). V was pared by 4 bases and J by 5 bases, with 10 bases of the junction left unmatched. CDR3 sequence reads: CASSPPGQVGTGELFF. The CDR3 region has the DNA TGTGCCAGCAGCCCCCCGGGACAGGTTGGAACCGGGGAGCTGTTTTTT.

This rearrangement joins TRBV5-1 to TRBJ2-7, with D tentatively TRBD1 (6 bases). CDR1 SGHRS and CDR2 YFSETQ come from the germline V gene. The CDR3 contains 14 residues. V was clipped by 1 base and J by 6 bases, with 14 bases between them. CDR3 in amino acids: CASSLIRGGGEQYF. Written as DNA, the CDR3 is TGCGCCAGCAGCTTGATCAGGGGTGGAGGCGAGCAGTACTTC.

V usage is TRBV2 and J usage is TRBJ1-6; D gene unclear. V was shortened by 2 bases and J by 7 bases, with 6 bases between the two germline ends. The CDR3 spans 13 residues. Germline V lookup: CDR1 SNHLY, CDR2 FYNNEI. The CDR3 DNA follows: TGTGCCAGCAGTGAAAACAACAATTCACCCCTCCACTTT. This encodes CASSENNNSPLHF.

The chain couples TRBV4-3 to TRBJ1-4; D perhaps matches TRBD1 (5 bases). Germline V gives CDR1 LGHNA, CDR2 YSLEER. Trimming removed 1 base from V and 4 bases from J, with 7 bases in between. This CDR3 comprises 14 residues. The CDR3 sequence is CASSQGQNNEKLFF. The CDR3 bases are TGCGCCAGCAGCCAAGGACAGAATAATGAAAAACTGTTTTTT.

The chain employs TRBV15 and TRBJ2-3, with 8 bases fitting TRBD1. Germline V CDR1 and CDR2: LNHNV, YYDKDF (reference sequence). V lost 2 bases to trimming and J lost 4 bases; unmatched junction nucleotides: 2. The CDR3 consists of 14 residues. CDR3 sequence (DNA): TGTGCCACCAGCAGACCACAGGGGGCAGATACGCAGTATTTT. The encoded protein is CATSRPQGADTQYF.

The chain carries TRBV4-3 and TRBJ1-6; D is uncertain. The CDR3 consists of 14 residues. Trimming stripped 1 base from V and 7 bases from J, with 8 bases between. Germline CDR1 and CDR2: LGHNA and YSLEER. The DNA of the CDR3 is TGCGCCAGCAGCCAAGCCCTCCTCAATTCACCCCTCCACTTT. Its protein is CASSQALLNSPLHF.

V gene TRBV5-1 combines with J gene TRBJ1-2, with D possibly TRBD1 on 6 matching bases. The length of the CDR3 is 15 residues. Per germline, CDR1 SGHRS and CDR2 YFSETQ. Trimming took 0 bases from V and 3 from J, leaving 12 bases between them. For the CDR3, the DNA is TGCGCCAGCAGCTTGGAAACGGACAGCTACTATGGCTACACCTTC. Protein product: CASSLETDSYYGYTF.

Concerning this clone: The sample carries other DNA sequences with the same CDR3. The chain uses TRBV6-2 or TRBV6-3 and TRBJ1-5, with 7 bases matching TRBD1. CDR3 size: 13 residues. With V trimmed by 6 bases and J by 4 bases, 3 bases remained unmatched. The germline gives CDR1 MNHEY, CDR2 SVGEGT. CDR3 residues: CASSPRGNQPQHF. CDR3 bases: TGTGCCAGCAGCCCCAGGGGGAATCAGCCCCAGCATTTT.

This chain links TRBV5-6 with TRBJ1-5; D call uncertain. CDR3 length: 14 amino acids. Between the trimmed V and J ends, which lost 4 bases and 7 bases, there was a span of 15 bases. Germline V gene lookup returns CDR1 SGHDT and CDR2 YYEEEE. This CDR3 is CASSRPGSGQPQHF. DNA of the CDR3: TGTGCCAGCAGCCGTCCCGGGTCCGGCCAGCCCCAGCATTTT.

This clone was seen more than once but under ten times. V gene TRBV6-6 combines with J gene TRBJ2-5; tentatively, D is TRBD2 (5 bases). The CDR3 is made up of 16 amino acids. Trimming took off 4 bases at V and 4 bases at J, with 19 bases between the two ends. Germline CDR1 MNHNY, CDR2 SVGAGI (reference sequence). CDR3 in DNA: TGTGCCAGCAGTTTTTCCGGGGAGACGGTCGGAGAGACCCAGTACTTC. It translates to CASSFSGETVGETQYF.

The CDR3 here is CAWSVLAGTGETQYF. As DNA, the CDR3 is TGTGCCTGGAGTGTTCTAGCGGGGACGGGTGAGACCCAGTACTTC. The chain recombines TRBV30 with TRBJ2-5; 9 bases fit TRBD2. The CDR3 loop spans 15 amino acids. V was pared by 0 bases and J by 5 bases, with 7 bases of the junction left unmatched. The germline gives CDR1 GTSNPN, CDR2 SVGIG (reference sequence). Using reference TRBV30 and TRBJ2-5 for the parts outside the CDR3, the full variable domain is SQTIHQWPATLVQPVGSPLSLECTVEGTSNPNLYWYRQAAGRGLQLLFYSVGIGQISSEVPQNLSASRPQDRQFILSSKKLLLSDSGFYLCAWSVLAGTGETQYFGPGTRLLVL.

The chain uses TRBV7-9 and TRBJ1-4; 8 bases match TRBD1. With V trimmed by 5 bases and J by 0 bases, 5 bases remained unmatched. CDR1 is SEHNR and CDR2 is FQNEAQ in the germline V gene (reference sequence). This CDR3 is built from 16 residues. The DNA of the CDR3 is TGTGCCAGCAGCCCCGGGACAGGCTCAACTAATGAAAAACTGTTTTTT. Translated, it gives CASSPGTGSTNEKLFF.

In this sample, this clone turned up a few times. The V gene is TRBV4-2, the J gene TRBJ1-6; D uncertain. The V gene's germline CDR1 is LGHNA and CDR2 YNFKEQ. The CDR3 totals 15 residues. V lost 0 bases to trimming and J lost 9 bases, with 12 bases between them. CDR3 sequence reads: CASSQDLLEFSPLHF. The CDR3 coding sequence is TGTGCCAGCAGCCAAGATCTCCTGGAGTTTTCACCCCTCCACTTT.

The rearrangement joins TRBV7-8 to TRBJ2-3, with 7 bases aligning to TRBD2. With V trimmed by 2 bases and J by 7 bases, 15 bases remained unmatched. CDR1 and CDR2 from the germline V gene are SGHVS and FQNEAQ. This CDR3 comprises 17 residues. The CDR3 sequence is CASSLSRMGGGRHTQYF. The CDR3 region has the DNA TGTGCCAGCAGCTTATCCCGAATGGGGGGAGGGAGGCATACGCAGTATTTT.

This rearrangement joins TRBV11-2 to TRBJ2-7, with TRBD1 identical over 7 bases. Germline assignment: CDR1 SGHAT and CDR2 FQNNGV. V lost 3 bases and J lost 2; bases outside the gene matches: 1. The CDR3 runs to 13 residues. CDR3 nucleotide sequence: TGTGCCAGCAGCTTTGGACAGGCCTACGAGCAGTACTTC. Translating gives CASSFGQAYEQYF.

The CDR3 sequence: CASSQITNEAYGYTF. CDR3 DNA: TGCGCCAGCAGCCAGATCACCAATGAAGCCTATGGCTACACCTTC. This chain links TRBV4-3 with TRBJ1-2; D not certain. There are 15 residues in the CDR3. With 3 bases removed from V and 4 bases from J, the gap between germline ends came to 15 bases. Germline V lookup: CDR1 LGHNA, CDR2 YSLEER.

The CDR3 loop is CATSRDPTGSYEQYF. CDR3 coding DNA: TGTGCCACCAGCAGAGATCCGACAGGGTCCTACGAGCAGTACTTC. The chain employs TRBV15 and TRBJ2-7; TRBD1 matches 7 bases. The CDR3 consists of 15 residues. Germline V gene sequence: CDR1 LNHNV, CDR2 YYDKDF (reference sequence). J lost 1 base, V lost 0 bases, and 3 bases had no gene match.